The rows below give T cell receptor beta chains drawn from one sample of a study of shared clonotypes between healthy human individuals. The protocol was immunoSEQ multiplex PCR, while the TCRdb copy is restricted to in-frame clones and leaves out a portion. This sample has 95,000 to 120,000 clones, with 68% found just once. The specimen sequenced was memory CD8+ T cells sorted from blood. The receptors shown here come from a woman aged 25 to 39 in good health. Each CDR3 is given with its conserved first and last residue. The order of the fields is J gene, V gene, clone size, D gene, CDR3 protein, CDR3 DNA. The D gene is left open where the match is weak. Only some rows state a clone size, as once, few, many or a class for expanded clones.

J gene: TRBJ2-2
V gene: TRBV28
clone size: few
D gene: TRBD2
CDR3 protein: CASTRLGRETDTGELFF
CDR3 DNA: TGTGCCAGCACACGACTGGGGCGGGAGACTGACACCGGGGAGCTGTTTTTT

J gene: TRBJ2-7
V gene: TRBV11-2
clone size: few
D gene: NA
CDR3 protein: CASSLEYLHTYEQYF
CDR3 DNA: TGTGCCAGCAGCTTAGAATACTTGCATACCTACGAGCAGTACTTC

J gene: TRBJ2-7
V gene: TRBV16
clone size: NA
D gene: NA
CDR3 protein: CASSQGTVTYEQYF
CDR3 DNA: TGTGCCAGCAGCCAGGGGACTGTCACCTACGAGCAGTACTTC

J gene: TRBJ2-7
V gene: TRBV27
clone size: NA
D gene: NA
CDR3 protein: CASSFGVGEQYF
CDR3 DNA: TGTGCCAGCAGTTTCGGGGTCGGCGAGCAGTACTTC

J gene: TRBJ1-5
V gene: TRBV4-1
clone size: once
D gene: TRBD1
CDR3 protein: CASSRTTFQGVQPQHF
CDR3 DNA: TGCGCCAGCAGCCGAACCACATTTCAGGGGGTACAGCCCCAGCATTTT

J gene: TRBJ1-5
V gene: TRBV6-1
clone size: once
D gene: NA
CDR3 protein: CASSEARAGWRFNQPQHF
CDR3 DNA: TGTGCCAGCAGTGAAGCGAGGGCAGGTTGGAGGTTCAATCAGCCCCAGCATTTT

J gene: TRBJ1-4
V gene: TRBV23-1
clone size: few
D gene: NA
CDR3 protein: CASSAHDRSRNEKLFF
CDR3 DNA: TGCGCCAGCAGTGCGCACGACAGGTCTCGTAATGAAAAACTGTTTTTT

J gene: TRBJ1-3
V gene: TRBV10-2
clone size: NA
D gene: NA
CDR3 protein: CASLGGNTIYF
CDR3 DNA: TGCGCCAGCCTCGGGGGAAACACCATATATTTT

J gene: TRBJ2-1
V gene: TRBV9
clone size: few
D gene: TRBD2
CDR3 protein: CASSVSGSGYNEQFF
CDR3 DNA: TGTGCCAGCAGCGTTAGCGGGAGTGGGTACAATGAGCAGTTCTTC

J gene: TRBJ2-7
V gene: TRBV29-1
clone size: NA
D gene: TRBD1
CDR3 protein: CSAGDRAYEQYF
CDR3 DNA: TGCAGCGCTGGGGACAGAGCCTACGAGCAGTACTTC

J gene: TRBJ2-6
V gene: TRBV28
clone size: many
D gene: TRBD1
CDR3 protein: CASVSRGPGANVLTF
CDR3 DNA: TGTGCCAGCGTATCCAGGGGGCCTGGGGCCAACGTCCTGACTTTC

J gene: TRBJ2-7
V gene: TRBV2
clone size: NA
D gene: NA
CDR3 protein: CASSEAEVSAYEQYF
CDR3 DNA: TGTGCCAGCAGTGAAGCGGAGGTTTCCGCCTACGAGCAGTACTTC

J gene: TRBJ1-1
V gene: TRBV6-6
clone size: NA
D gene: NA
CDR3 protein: CASSSPGQVNTEAFF
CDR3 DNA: TGTGCCAGCAGCTCCCCGGGACAAGTGAACACTGAAGCTTTCTTT

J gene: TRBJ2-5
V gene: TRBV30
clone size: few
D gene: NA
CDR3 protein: CAWAFGGSQETQYF
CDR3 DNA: TGTGCCTGGGCATTCGGTGGCAGCCAAGAGACCCAGTACTTC

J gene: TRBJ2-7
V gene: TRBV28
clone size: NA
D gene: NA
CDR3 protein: CASSVWDTSYEQYF
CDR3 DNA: TGTGCCAGCAGTGTGTGGGACACCTCCTACGAGCAGTACTTC

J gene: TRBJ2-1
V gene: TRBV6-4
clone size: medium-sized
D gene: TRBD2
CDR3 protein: CASSDSAGGGYNEQFF
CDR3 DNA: TGTGCCAGCAGTGACTCGGCGGGAGGTGGGTACAATGAGCAGTTCTTC

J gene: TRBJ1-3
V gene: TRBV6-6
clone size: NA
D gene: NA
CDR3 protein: CASSTQGFGNTIYF
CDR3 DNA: TGTGCCAGCAGCACACAGGGTTTTGGAAACACCATATATTTT

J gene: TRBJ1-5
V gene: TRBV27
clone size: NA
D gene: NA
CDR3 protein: CASSLTGYSNQPQHF
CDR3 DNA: TGTGCCAGCAGCCTGACGGGGTATAGCAATCAGCCCCAGCATTTT

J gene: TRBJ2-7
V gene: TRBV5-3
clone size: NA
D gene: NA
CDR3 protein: CASSLGAGNLYEQYF
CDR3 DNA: TGTGCCAGCAGCTTGGGGGCAGGGAACCTCTACGAGCAGTACTTC

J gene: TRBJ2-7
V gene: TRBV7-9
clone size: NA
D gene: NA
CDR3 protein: CASSLVGQGNWNEQYF
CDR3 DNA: TGTGCCAGCAGCTTAGTAGGTCAGGGTAATTGGAACGAGCAGTACTTC

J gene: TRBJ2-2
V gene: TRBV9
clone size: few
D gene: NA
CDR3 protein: CASSTGRETGGELFF
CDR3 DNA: TGTGCCAGCAGCACAGGACGGGAGACCGGCGGGGAGCTGTTTTTT

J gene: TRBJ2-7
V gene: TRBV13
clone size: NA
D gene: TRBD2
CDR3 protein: CASSLEGGSSYEQYF
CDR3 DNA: TGTGCCAGCAGCTTAGAGGGCGGGAGCTCCTACGAGCAGTACTTC

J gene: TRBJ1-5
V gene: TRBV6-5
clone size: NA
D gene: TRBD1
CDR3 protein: CASSYQGGSQPQHF
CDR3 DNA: TGTGCCAGCAGTTACCAGGGGGGTTCTCAGCCCCAGCATTTT

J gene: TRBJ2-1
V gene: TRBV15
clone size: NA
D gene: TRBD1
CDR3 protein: CATRIPGQHYNEQFF
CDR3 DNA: TGTGCCACCAGAATTCCGGGACAGCATTACAATGAGCAGTTCTTC

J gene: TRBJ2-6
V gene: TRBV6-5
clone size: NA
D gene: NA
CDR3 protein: CASSWGISGANVLTF
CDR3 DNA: TGTGCCAGCAGTTGGGGGATCTCTGGGGCCAACGTCCTGACTTTC

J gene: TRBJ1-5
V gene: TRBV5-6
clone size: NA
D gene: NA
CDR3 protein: CASSLVGNQPQHF
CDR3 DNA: TGTGCCAGCAGCTTGGTAGGCAATCAGCCCCAGCATTTT

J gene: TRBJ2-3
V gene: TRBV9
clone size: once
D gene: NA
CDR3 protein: CASSSRDTQYF
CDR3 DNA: TGTGCCAGCAGTTCGAGAGATACGCAGTATTTT

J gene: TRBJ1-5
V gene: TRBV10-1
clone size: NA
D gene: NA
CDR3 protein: CASSEYLPQPQHF
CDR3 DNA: TGCGCCAGCAGTGAGTATCTTCCTCAGCCCCAGCATTTT

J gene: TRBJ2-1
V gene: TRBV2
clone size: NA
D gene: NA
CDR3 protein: CASLLLRQFF
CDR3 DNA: TGTGCCAGCCTTCTCCTAAGGCAGTTCTTC

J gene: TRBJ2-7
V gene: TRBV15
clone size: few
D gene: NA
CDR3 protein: CATSLPWDEQYF
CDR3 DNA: TGTGCCACCAGCCTCCCTTGGGACGAGCAGTACTTC

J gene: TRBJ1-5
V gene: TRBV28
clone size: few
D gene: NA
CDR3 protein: CASSFGKGNQPQHF
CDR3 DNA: TGTGCCAGCAGTTTTGGTAAGGGAAATCAGCCCCAGCATTTT

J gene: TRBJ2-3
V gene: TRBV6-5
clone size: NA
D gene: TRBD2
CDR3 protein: CASSWVSGSVDTQYF
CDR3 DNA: TGTGCCAGCAGTTGGGTTAGCGGGAGTGTAGATACGCAGTATTTT

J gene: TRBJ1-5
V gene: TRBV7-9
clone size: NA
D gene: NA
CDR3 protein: CASSIDLGPNQPQHF
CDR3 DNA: TGTGCCAGCAGCATTGATCTGGGTCCCAATCAGCCCCAGCATTTT

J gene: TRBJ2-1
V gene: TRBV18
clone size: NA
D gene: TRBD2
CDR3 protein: CASSPRTSGTYNEQFF
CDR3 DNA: TGTGCCAGCTCACCCAGGACTAGCGGGACCTACAATGAGCAGTTCTTC

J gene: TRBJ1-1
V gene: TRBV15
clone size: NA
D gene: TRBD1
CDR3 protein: CATSRSDRGGDTEAFF
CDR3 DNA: TGTGCCACCAGCAGATCTGACAGGGGCGGGGACACTGAAGCTTTCTTT

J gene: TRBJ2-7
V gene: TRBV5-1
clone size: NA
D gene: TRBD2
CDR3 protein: CASSHGTSGKSSYEQYF
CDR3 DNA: TGCGCCAGCAGCCATGGGACTAGCGGGAAAAGCTCCTACGAGCAGTACTTC

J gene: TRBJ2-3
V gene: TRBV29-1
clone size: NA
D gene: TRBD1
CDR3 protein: CSVEQGAGDTQYF
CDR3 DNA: TGCAGCGTTGAACAGGGGGCGGGGGATACGCAGTATTTT

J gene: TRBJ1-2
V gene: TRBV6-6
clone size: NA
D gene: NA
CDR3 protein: CATERRGVGGYTF
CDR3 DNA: TGTGCCACCGAACGTAGGGGGGTAGGTGGCTACACCTTC

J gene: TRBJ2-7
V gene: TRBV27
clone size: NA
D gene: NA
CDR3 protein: CASGGLPYEQYF
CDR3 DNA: TGTGCCAGTGGCGGGCTCCCCTACGAGCAGTACTTC

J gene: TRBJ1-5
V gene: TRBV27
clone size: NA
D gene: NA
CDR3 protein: CASRNTGNGDSNQPQHF
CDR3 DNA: TGTGCCAGTAGGAATACAGGAAATGGGGATAGCAATCAGCCCCAGCATTTT

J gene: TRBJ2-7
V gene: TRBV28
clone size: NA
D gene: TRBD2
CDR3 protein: CASSFAPGLSIHEQYF
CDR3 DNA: TGTGCCAGCAGTTTCGCTCCGGGACTATCTATCCACGAGCAGTACTTC

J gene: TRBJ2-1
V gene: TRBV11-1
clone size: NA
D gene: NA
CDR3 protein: CASSLYAGGDEQFF
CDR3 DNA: TGTGCCAGCAGCTTATATGCAGGGGGGGATGAGCAGTTCTTC

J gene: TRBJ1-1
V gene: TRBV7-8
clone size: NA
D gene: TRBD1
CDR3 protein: CASSGDRGNTEAFF
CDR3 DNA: TGTGCCAGCAGCGGGGACAGGGGGAACACTGAAGCTTTCTTT

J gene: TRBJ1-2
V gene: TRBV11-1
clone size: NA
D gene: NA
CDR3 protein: CASSSGARSNYGYTF
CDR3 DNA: TGTGCCAGCAGCTCCGGGGCCCGGAGTAACTATGGCTACACCTTC

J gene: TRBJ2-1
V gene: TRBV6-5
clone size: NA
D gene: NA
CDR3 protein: CASGLYYNEQFF
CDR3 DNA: TGTGCCAGCGGTTTATACTACAATGAGCAGTTCTTC

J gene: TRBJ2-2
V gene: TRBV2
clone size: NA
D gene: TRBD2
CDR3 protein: CASRSAGGPGELFF
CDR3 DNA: TGTGCCAGCAGATCAGCGGGAGGTCCCGGGGAGCTGTTTTTT

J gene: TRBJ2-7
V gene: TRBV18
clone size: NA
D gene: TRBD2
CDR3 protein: CASSPRERTSSYEQYF
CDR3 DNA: TGTGCCAGCTCACCACGGGAGAGGACTAGCAGCTACGAGCAGTACTTC

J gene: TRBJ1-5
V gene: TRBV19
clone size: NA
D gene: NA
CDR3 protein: CASSILGQKLNQPQHF
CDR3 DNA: TGTGCCAGTAGTATATTAGGGCAGAAACTCAATCAGCCCCAGCATTTT

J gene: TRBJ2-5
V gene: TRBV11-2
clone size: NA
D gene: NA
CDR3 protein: CASSLYYSGEETQYF
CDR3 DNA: TGTGCCAGCAGCTTATACTATAGCGGAGAAGAGACCCAGTACTTC

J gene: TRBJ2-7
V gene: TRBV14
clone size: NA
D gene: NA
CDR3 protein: CASSPENLSYEQYF
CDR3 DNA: TGTGCCAGCAGTCCGGAGAATCTCTCCTACGAGCAGTACTTC

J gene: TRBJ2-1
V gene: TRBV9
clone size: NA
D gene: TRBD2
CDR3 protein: CASRAPEGTSEAENEQFF
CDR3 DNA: TGTGCCAGCAGAGCCCCGGAGGGGACTAGCGAAGCGGAGAATGAGCAGTTCTTC

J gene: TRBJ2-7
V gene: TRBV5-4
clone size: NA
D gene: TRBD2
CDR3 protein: CASSQESASGGYEQYF
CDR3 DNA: TGTGCCAGCAGCCAAGAGTCGGCTAGCGGGGGTTACGAGCAGTACTTC

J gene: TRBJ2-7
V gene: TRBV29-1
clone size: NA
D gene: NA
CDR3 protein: CSVEKATSYEQYF
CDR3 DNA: TGCAGCGTTGAAAAGGCCACCTCCTACGAGCAGTACTTC

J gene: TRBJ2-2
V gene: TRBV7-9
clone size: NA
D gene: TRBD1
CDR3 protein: CASLGTGASGELFF
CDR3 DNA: TGTGCCAGCCTCGGGACAGGGGCTTCCGGGGAGCTGTTTTTT

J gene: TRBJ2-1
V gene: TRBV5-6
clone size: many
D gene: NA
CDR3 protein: CASSFWFNEQFF
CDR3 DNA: TGTGCCAGCAGCTTCTGGTTCAATGAGCAGTTCTTC

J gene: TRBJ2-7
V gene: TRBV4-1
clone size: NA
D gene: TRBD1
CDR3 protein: CASSSRWDRSYEQYF
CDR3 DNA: TGCGCCAGCAGCTCAAGGTGGGACAGGTCATACGAGCAGTACTTC

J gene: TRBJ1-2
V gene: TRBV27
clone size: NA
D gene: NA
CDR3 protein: CASSTSSRDTDYGYTF
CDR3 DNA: TGTGCCAGCAGTACCTCCTCTCGGGACACAGACTATGGCTACACCTTC